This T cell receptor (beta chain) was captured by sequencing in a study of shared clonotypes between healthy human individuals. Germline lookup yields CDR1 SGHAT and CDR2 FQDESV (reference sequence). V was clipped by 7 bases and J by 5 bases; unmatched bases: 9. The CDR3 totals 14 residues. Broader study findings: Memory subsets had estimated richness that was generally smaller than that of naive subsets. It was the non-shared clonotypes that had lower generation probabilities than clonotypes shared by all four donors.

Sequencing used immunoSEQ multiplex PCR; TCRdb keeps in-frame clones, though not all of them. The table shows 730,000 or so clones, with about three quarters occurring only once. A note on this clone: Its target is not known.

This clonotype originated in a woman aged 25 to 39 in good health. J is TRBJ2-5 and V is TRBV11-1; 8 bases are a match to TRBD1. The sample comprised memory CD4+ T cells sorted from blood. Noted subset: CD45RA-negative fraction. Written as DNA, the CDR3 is TGTGCCAGCACCATACAGGGGGAGTCGGAGACCCAGTACTTC. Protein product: CASTIQGESETQYF.